Each of the 20 T cell receptor beta chains below was sequenced from the same sample in a study of shared clonotypes between healthy human individuals. The method was immunoSEQ multiplex PCR; TCRdb's version includes in-frame clones alone and lacks a portion of them. The sample shows 1.5 million to 2.5 million clones, about 95% of them seen only once. CD45RO negativity and positive selection for CCR7 defined naive CD8 cells, a population that excluded terminally differentiated effector memory CD45RA+ cells. The sequencing sample was made of naive CD8+ T cells sorted from blood. The receptors were gathered from a man younger than 30 in good health.

As regards this clone: The same CDR3 can be traced to other DNA sequences in this sample. The chain couples TRBV5-4 to TRBJ1-3; 7 nucleotides match TRBD1. V lost 2 bases, J lost 2 bases, and 1 base stayed unmatched. Looked up from germline, CDR1 is SGHNT and CDR2 is YYREEE (reference sequence). This CDR3 has 14 amino acids. The CDR3 spells CASSLDRAGNTIYF. CDR3 DNA: TGTGCCAGCAGCTTAGACAGGGCTGGAAACACCATATATTTT.

As regards this clone: Within the sample, other DNA sequences also encode this same CDR3. The J gene is TRBJ1-5, the V gene TRBV7-9; D ambiguous. Germline lookup yields CDR1 SEHNR and CDR2 FQNEAQ (reference sequence). CDR3 length: 13 residues. V lost 3 bases and J lost 0, with 3 bases in between. The CDR3 protein is CASSLDSNQPQHF. CDR3 DNA: TGTGCCAGCAGCTTGGATAGCAATCAGCCCCAGCATTTT.

The chain uses TRBV27 and TRBJ2-7, with D possibly being TRBD1 (6 bases). V was clipped by 4 bases and J by 2 bases, with 9 bases between them. CDR1 and CDR2 (germline): MNHEY, SMNVEV (reference sequence). The CDR3 is 13 residues long. The CDR3 sequence is CASSYGGTYEQYF. The DNA for the CDR3 is TGTGCCAGCAGTTATGGGGGCACCTACGAGCAGTACTTC.

This clone was recorded only once. V is TRBV5-4 and J is TRBJ2-7, with 11 bases lining up with TRBD2. Germline CDR1 SGHNT, CDR2 YYREEE (reference sequence). The V gene end was trimmed by 5 bases and the J gene end by 0 bases; junction bases not matched to a gene: 10. The CDR3 spans 17 residues. The CDR3 reads CASRPTGTSGFSYEQYF. Written as DNA, the CDR3 is TGTGCCAGCAGGCCGACCGGGACTAGCGGATTCTCCTACGAGCAGTACTTC.

The rearrangement uses TRBV5-1 and TRBJ2-2; D perhaps matches TRBD1 (6 bases). The V end was cut by 2 bases, the J end by 1 base, with 12 bases between. The CDR3 loop spans 16 amino acids. Germline-derived CDR1 and CDR2 are SGHRS and YFSETQ. CDR3 nucleotide sequence: TGCGCCAGCAGCTTATCAGGGGCCAGGAACACCGGGGAGCTGTTTTTT. Protein product: CASSLSGARNTGELFF.

A remark on this clone: Distinct nucleotide sequences in the sample also encode this CDR3. This chain uses TRBV27 with TRBJ1-1; 7 nucleotides match TRBD1. V dropped 5 bases and J dropped 1; count of bases not matched to a gene: 4. Germline-derived CDR1 and CDR2 are MNHEY and SMNVEV (reference sequence). This CDR3 contains 14 residues. In nucleotides, the CDR3 is TGTGCCAGCAGTCCGGGGACAGCGAACACTGAAGCTTTCTTT. Protein: CASSPGTANTEAFF.

The chain joins TRBV7-6 to TRBJ2-7, with unresolved D. V was clipped by 1 base and J by 0 bases, with 7 bases between them. This CDR3 region has 14 residues. The germline V gene has CDR1 SGHVS and CDR2 FNYEAQ. DNA of the CDR3: TGTGCCAGCAGCTTAGAAAGTTACTCCTACGAGCAGTACTTC. Residues: CASSLESYSYEQYF.

V usage is TRBV28 and J usage is TRBJ2-3; the D call may be TRBD1 or TRBD2 (5 bases each). Germline assignment: CDR1 MDHEN and CDR2 SYDVKM. The V end lost 8 bases, the J end lost 10 bases, and 19 bases lay between the germline ends. The CDR3 spans 13 residues. CDR3: CASGTLGFMAQYF. CDR3 coding DNA: TGTGCCAGCGGGACCCTGGGGTTTATGGCGCAGTATTTT.

A single count supports this clone. The rearrangement links TRBV15 to TRBJ2-3; D is perhaps TRBD1 or TRBD2 (5 bases each). V was clipped by 0 bases and J by 2 bases, with 15 bases between them. Germline-derived CDR1 and CDR2 are LNHNV and YYDKDF (reference sequence). CDR3 length: 17 residues. The CDR3 DNA reads TGTGCCACCAGCAGAGATTTTAGAGGGGTTGACACAGATACGCAGTATTTT. Its protein is CATSRDFRGVDTDTQYF.

The rearrangement uses TRBV4-1 and TRBJ2-7; TRBD1 matches 9 bases. Losses at the gene ends were 4 bases for V and 0 bases for J; bases not matched to a gene: 7. This CDR3 is built from 16 residues. CDR1 is MGHRA and CDR2 is YSYEKL in the germline V gene. The CDR3 DNA follows: TGCGCCAGCAGCCCCGGGACAGGGACTGACTCCTACGAGCAGTACTTC. Its protein is CASSPGTGTDSYEQYF.

In regard to this clone: A read error may produce the germline difference seen at one junction end. In nucleotides, the CDR3 is TGTGCCAGCAGCTTAGCGGTTGGGGGGTACCAGGAGACCCAGTACTTC. Residues: CASSLAVGGYQETQYF. The J gene is TRBJ2-5, the V gene TRBV7-9; possible D gene TRBD2, 6 bases. This CDR3 contains 16 residues. Germline V gene sequence: CDR1 SEHNR, CDR2 FQNEAQ (reference sequence).

This clone was found once. The rearrangement joins TRBV27 to TRBJ2-3; no clear D. The V end lost 5 bases, the J end lost 0 bases, and 12 bases lay between the germline ends. The CDR3 sequence is 15 residues long. Germline V lookup: CDR1 MNHEY, CDR2 SMNVEV (reference sequence). The chain's CDR3 is CASSPRPTSTDTQYF. CDR3 bases: TGTGCCAGCAGTCCTCGACCTACTAGCACAGATACGCAGTATTTT.

Details on this clone: The same CDR3 can be traced to other DNA sequences in this sample. The chain carries TRBV7-9 and TRBJ1-1, with TRBD1 matching 11 bases. The trim removed 2 bases at V and 4 bases at J, leaving 3 bases unmatched. The CDR3 runs to 15 residues. Germline CDR1 reads SEHNR; CDR2 reads FQNEAQ (reference sequence). Written as DNA, the CDR3 is TGTGCCAGCAGCTTATTGGGACAGGGGGGCACTGAAGCTTTCTTT. Its translation is CASSLLGQGGTEAFF. Full variable domain (missing parts from reference TRBV7-9 and TRBJ1-1): DTGVSQNPRHKITKRGQNVTFRCDPISEHNRLYWYRQTLGQGPEFLTYFQNEAQLEKSRLLSDRFSAERPKGSFSTLEIQRTEQGDSAMYLCASSLLGQGGTEAFFGQGTRLTVV.

As to this clone: The same CDR3 also results from other DNA sequences found in this sample. V and J are TRBV5-6 and TRBJ2-7, with D possibly matching TRBD1 (5 bases). CDR1 is SGHDT and CDR2 is YYEEEE in the germline V gene. The length of the CDR3 is 14 residues. V was cut by 0 bases and J by 0 bases, with 7 bases left in between. The CDR3 DNA reads TGTGCCAGCAGCTTGGGGCAGGGCTCCTACGAGCAGTACTTC. Its protein is CASSLGQGSYEQYF.

In regard to this clone: Distinct nucleotide sequences in the sample also encode this CDR3. The CDR3 DNA reads as TGTGCCAGCAGCTTAGCGGTCTTAGCTAGCACAGATACGCAGTATTTT. Translated: CASSLAVLASTDTQYF. The J gene is TRBJ2-3, the V gene TRBV7-2; no clear D gene. This CDR3 is built from 16 residues. The germline V gene encodes CDR1 SGHTA and CDR2 FQGNSA. V was cut by 0 bases and J by 0 bases, with 10 bases left in between.

The chain links TRBV7-3 to TRBJ2-1, with 7 bases lining up with TRBD1. This CDR3 spans 15 amino acids. V lost 4 bases and J lost 3; bases outside the gene matches: 6. Germline loops: CDR1 SGHTA, CDR2 FQGTGA. The DNA for the CDR3 is TGTGCCAGCAGCTGGACAGGTGGGGGCTACAATGAGCAGTTCTTC. This codes for CASSWTGGGYNEQFF.

In nucleotides, the CDR3 is TGCGCCAGCGGGGGGACGGGTAGCTCCTACGAGCAGTACTTC. Protein sequence: CASGGTGSSYEQYF. The chain couples TRBV10-2 to TRBJ2-7; maybe TRBD2 (6 bases). The germline V and J ends were trimmed by 8 bases and 0 bases, with 14 bases remaining between them. Germline V CDR1 and CDR2: WSHSY, SAAADI. CDR3 length: 14 amino acids.

The chain is built from TRBV13 and TRBJ2-3; a possible D gene is TRBD1 (7 bases). The V gene lost 2 bases and the J gene lost 5 bases, with 26 bases spanning the gap. Germline V gene sequence: CDR1 PRHDT, CDR2 FYEKMQ (reference sequence). The CDR3 has 19 residues. CDR3 sequence reads: CASSLTEAARDRAEDTQYF. CDR3 bases: TGTGCCAGCAGCTTAACTGAGGCGGCGCGGGACAGAGCTGAAGATACGCAGTATTTT.

The V call is TRBV25-1, the J call TRBJ1-3; a weak D match, TRBD1 (5 bases). V lost 4 bases and J 0 bases, leaving 10 bases between the germline ends. The V gene's germline CDR1 is MGHDK and CDR2 SYGVNS. The length of the CDR3 is 15 residues. CDR3 bases: TGTGCCAGCAGTGCGACAGCCGACTCTGGAAACACCATATATTTT. The encoded protein is CASSATADSGNTIYF.

The V and J genes are TRBV6-1 and TRBJ2-7; 9 bases align to TRBD1. Germline V gene lookup returns CDR1 MNHNS and CDR2 SASEGT. The CDR3 is made up of 15 amino acids. V shed 5 bases and J 7 bases; nucleotides not matched to a gene: 12. CDR3 DNA sequence: TGTGCCAGCAGTTTTACCGGGACAGGGATGTGGGAGCAGTACTTC. It encodes CASSFTGTGMWEQYF.